This T cell receptor (beta chain) was obtained from a study of cytomegalovirus exposure and HLA in healthy donors. Notes on the study in general: No immune exposure information besides CMV serostatus was available.

The CDR3 extends over 14 amino acids. CDR1 is SEHNR and CDR2 is FQNEAQ in the germline V gene (reference sequence). The germline V and J ends were trimmed by 5 bases and 5 bases, with 13 bases remaining between them. Comments on this clone: Antigen specificity is unknown.

PCR used 60 Vbeta primers and 13 Jbeta primers. Measured with immunoSEQ multiplex PCR; TCRdb has only the in-frame clones, and not every one. The sample records just over 85,000 clones, 76% being singletons. This rearrangement joins TRBV7-9 to TRBJ1-5; D is perhaps TRBD1 (5 bases). The sequence came from a man aged 35-49 years in good health and CMV-seronegative. Sequencing input: PBMCs. The DNA for the CDR3 is TGTGCCAGCAGCCTCGACAGCCGACATCAGCCCCAGCATTTT. Translated, it gives CASSLDSRHQPQHF.